This note documents a single T cell receptor (beta chain) sequence. What it binds is not known. From 5'RACE with constant-segment primers came TCR alpha and TCR beta cDNA libraries that carried sample barcodes and UMIs. Via MiXCR, TCRdb re-called the 5' RACE reads, giving one row per CDR3 protein. The table has about 600,000 distinct CDR3 sequences, roughly 22% seen once; the top ten hold approximately 8.4%. Germline V gives CDR1 SGHNT, CDR2 YYREEE (reference sequence). The V gene end was trimmed by 4 bases and the J gene end by 3 bases; junction bases not matched to a gene: 7. CDR3 length: 16 residues. This entry comes from a study of T-cell memory formation after mild COVID-19. Study outcomes and limitations: Pre-infection memory already had some responding clones, implying cross-reactive memory joined.

Sequences were obtained from PBMCs or a T cell subset sorted from them (not recorded which). This receptor was obtained from an adult woman who had mild COVID-19 (a few samples of this study predate the infection). Cell type and time point are not known. J is TRBJ2-3 and V is TRBV5-4; the match to TRBD2 covers 11 bases. In nucleotides, the CDR3 is TGTGCCAGCAGCGGGTCGATAGCGGGGGGGACAGATACGCAGTATTTT. It specifies CASSGSIAGGTDTQYF.